These 29 T cell receptor beta chains came from one sample sequenced in a study of T cells after yellow fever vaccination. In TCRdb, the 5' RACE reads were re-called with MiXCR into one record per CDR3 protein. This sample has roughly 30,000 distinct CDR3 sequences, with 8% to 11% found just once. The sequencing used PBMCs, either bulk or a sorted T-cell subset (CD4+, CD8+, memory, or dextramer-sorted; not recorded which), collected approximately 15 days after the first yellow fever vaccination. The receptors were gathered from a man in his late teens or twenties who received the YFV17D yellow fever vaccine.

At least ten counts were recorded for this clonotype. The V call is TRBV5-1, the J call TRBJ1-1; TRBD1 aligns across 8 bases. This CDR3 region has 15 residues. Germline trimming cut 3 bases from V and 7 bases from J; bases unmatched to any gene: 11. The germline gives CDR1 SGHRS, CDR2 YFSETQ. The CDR3 reads CASSSYRTGRSEAFF. The CDR3 DNA is TGCGCCAGCAGCTCTTACCGGACAGGGAGGAGTGAAGCTTTCTTT.

There are many counts of this clonotype. This chain uses TRBV4-3 with TRBJ2-3; weak D call: TRBD2 (7 bases). This CDR3 contains 15 residues. V was shortened by 4 bases and J by 0 bases, with 11 bases between the two germline ends. Germline CDR1 reads LGHNA; CDR2 reads YSLEER. The CDR3, as DNA: TGCGCCAGCAGCCCTAGGGGGGGTAGCACAGATACGCAGTATTTT. It is translated as CASSPRGGSTDTQYF.

In this sample, this clonotype turned up many times. The V gene is TRBV7-6, the J gene TRBJ2-7; TRBD2 is a possible D gene (5 bases). The germline gives CDR1 SGHVS, CDR2 FNYEAQ. This CDR3 has 13 residues. The CDR3 DNA sequence: TGTGGGACCGTGTGGGTGGGTTATGCGGGGCAGTACTTC. Protein product: CGTVWVGYAGQYF.

The sample holds many counts of this clonotype. The chain recombines TRBV20-1 with TRBJ2-3, with unresolved D. CDR3 length: 14 residues. The V end lost 5 bases, the J end lost 1 base, and 13 bases lay between the germline ends. Germline CDR1 is DFQATT and CDR2 is SNEGSKA (reference sequence). The chain's CDR3 is CSAAYEGRTDTQYF. The CDR3 DNA follows: TGCAGTGCTGCCTACGAAGGGCGCACAGATACGCAGTATTTT.

This clonotype was detected many times. Compared with germline, one end of the junction differs, possibly owing to a read error. The chain links TRBV4-2 to TRBJ1-1; no clear D gene. Per the germline V gene, CDR1 is LGHNA and CDR2 is YNFKEQ. The CDR3 covers 12 residues. CDR3 loop: CASSQEGSRVRF. In DNA, the CDR3 is TGTGCCAGCAGCCAAGAGGGCTCGAGAGTCCGTTTT.

The sample holds many counts of this clonotype. This rearrangement joins TRBV4-3 to TRBJ2-2, with a possible D match to TRBD2 (5 bases). V was cut by 0 bases and J by 1 base, with 6 bases left in between. CDR3 length: 15 amino acids. Per the germline V gene, CDR1 is LGHNA and CDR2 is YSLEER. DNA for the CDR3: TGCGCCAGCAGCCAAGAAAGCGGGAACACCGGGGAGCTGTTTTTT. It is translated as CASSQESGNTGELFF.

This clonotype was observed at least ten times. The chain has TRBV28 and TRBJ1-1; D ambiguous. V was cut by 4 bases and J by 1 base, with 16 bases left in between. The CDR3 consists of 16 residues. Germline assignment: CDR1 MDHEN and CDR2 SYDVKM. As DNA, the CDR3 is TGTGCCAGCAGTTCCCCAGGACTCATCCAGAACACTGAAGCTTTCTTT. Translated: CASSSPGLIQNTEAFF.

In its sample, this clonotype is medium-sized. The chain couples TRBV11-2 to TRBJ2-3; D is ambiguous. The CDR3 has 10 amino acids. The germline gives CDR1 SGHAT, CDR2 FQNNGV. Trimming shortened V by 4 bases and J by 7 bases, and 3 bases separated the two germline ends. Here the CDR3 reads CASSSYTQYF. The CDR3 nucleotides read TGTGCCAGCAGCTCCTATACGCAGTATTTT.

This clonotype was seen repeatedly, ten times or more. The gene calls are TRBV25-1 and TRBJ2-5; D remains ambiguous. Germline V CDR1 and CDR2: MGHDK, SYGVNS. The ends were cut back, 4 bases at V and 5 bases at J, with 2 bases in the middle. There are 10 residues in the CDR3. CDR3 residues: CASSGETQYF. CDR3 DNA: TGTGCCAGCAGTGGGGAGACCCAGTACTTC.

As to this clonotype: One base away lies a much larger clone, so this may be a sequencing read error. J is TRBJ2-2 and V is TRBV18, with D unresolved. The CDR3 has 11 amino acids. Germline CDR1 is KGHSH and CDR2 is LQKENI. The chain's CDR3 is CASSDTWELFF. The CDR3 nucleotides are TGTGCCAGCTCAGACACCTGGGAGCTGTTTTTT.

This clonotype was recorded at least ten times. The chain recombines TRBV24-1 with TRBJ2-5; tentatively, D is TRBD1 or TRBD2 (5 bases each). The germline V gene has CDR1 KGHDR and CDR2 SFDVKD. The V end lost 7 bases, the J end lost 0 bases, and 11 bases lay between the germline ends. The CDR3 has 14 residues. The CDR3 nucleotides read TGTGCCACCAGATTCCCGGGACACCAAGAGACCCAGTACTTC. Amino acid sequence: CATRFPGHQETQYF.

The table lists this clonotype with many counts. J is TRBJ1-6 and V is TRBV4-2; weak D call: TRBD1 (5 bases). Germline V gene sequence: CDR1 LGHNA, CDR2 YNFKEQ. The V and J ends lost 0 bases and 8 bases respectively, with 11 bases between them. CDR3 length: 15 residues. The CDR3 loop reads CASSQEPGMDSPLHF. CDR3 nucleotides: TGTGCCAGCAGCCAAGAACCAGGGATGGATTCACCCCTCCACTTT.

As concerns this clonotype: A much larger clone lies one base from this, so it may be a read error. J is TRBJ1-2 and V is TRBV20-1, with D unclear. The V gene's germline CDR1 is DFQATT and CDR2 SNEGSKA (reference sequence). The CDR3 spans 12 residues. Trimming shortened V by 6 bases and J by 7 bases, and 15 bases separated the two germline ends. CDR3 DNA sequence: TGCAGTGCGAGTGAGCATATGGGTGGCTACACCTTC. As protein: CSASEHMGGYTF.

This clonotype was counted ten times or more. The chain is built from TRBV5-4 and TRBJ2-7; TRBD1 or TRBD2 may be the D gene (5 bases each). Germline CDR1 is SGHNT and CDR2 is YYREEE (reference sequence). CDR3 length: 14 residues. V lost 4 bases and J lost 2, with 13 bases in between. CDR3 amino acids: CASSLIGGAYEQYF. CDR3 bases: TGTGCCAGCAGCCTTATTGGGGGTGCCTACGAGCAGTACTTC.

This chain links TRBV12-2 with TRBJ1-4. TRBV12-2 is a pseudogene segment. There are 15 residues in the CDR3. CDR3 loop: CASRLAAGRDEKLFF. CDR3 in DNA: TGTGCAAGTCGCTTAGCGGCAGGGAGGGATGAAAAACTGTTTTTT.

This clonotype was seen many times. The chain is built from TRBV10-2 and TRBJ2-1, with 10 bases that match TRBD1. Trimming cost V 6 bases and J 1 base; bases outside gene matches: 0. Germline V CDR1 and CDR2: WSHSY, SAAADI. The CDR3 contains 14 residues. CDR3 coding DNA: TGCGCCAGCAGGGACAGGGGGTCCTACAATGAGCAGTTCTTC. Protein sequence: CASRDRGSYNEQFF.

This clonotype was detected many times. The rearrangement joins TRBV7-9 to TRBJ1-2; TRBD1 matches 8 bases. J gave up 4 bases and V 5 bases, and 6 bases lay outside the gene matches. The CDR3 is 14 amino acids. The V gene's germline CDR1 is SEHNR and CDR2 FQNEAQ (reference sequence). Here the CDR3 DNA reads TGTGCCAGCAGCCCAAGCACAGGGGGCTATGGCTACACCTTC. It yields the protein CASSPSTGGYGYTF.

This clonotype has ten or more counts. The chain uses TRBV7-6 and TRBJ1-4; tentatively, D is TRBD1 (6 bases). V lost 9 bases, J lost 0 bases, and 29 bases lay in between. This CDR3 has 20 amino acids. The germline gives CDR1 SGHVS, CDR2 FNYEAQ. The CDR3 reads CARVVGNTGPPFATNEKLFF. CDR3 DNA: TGTGCCAGAGTCGTCGGGAATACAGGGCCCCCCTTTGCAACTAATGAAAAACTGTTTTTT. Looking up the rest from reference TRBV7-6 and TRBJ1-4 gives the full variable domain: GAGVSQSPRYKVTKRGQDVALRCDPISGHVSLYWYRQALGQGPEFLTYFNYEAQQDKSGLPNDRFSAERPEGSISTLTIQRTEQRDSAMYRCARVVGNTGPPFATNEKLFFGSGTQLSVL.

This chain connects TRBV4-2 to TRBJ1-2, with 8 bases identical to TRBD1. Trimming cost V 4 bases and J 5 bases; bases outside gene matches: 12. Per germline, CDR1 LGHNA and CDR2 YNFKEQ. CDR3 length: 16 residues. The CDR3 region is CASSPGPWTGWYGYTF. As DNA, the CDR3 is TGTGCCAGCAGCCCTGGGCCCTGGACAGGGTGGTATGGCTACACCTTC.

This clonotype is judged medium-sized. This rearrangement joins TRBV6-5 to TRBJ2-2; D is perhaps TRBD2 (5 bases). The V gene's germline CDR1 is MNHEY and CDR2 SVGAGI. This CDR3 has 15 amino acids. V was trimmed by 8 bases and J by 0 bases, leaving 13 bases between them. CDR3 coding DNA: TGTGCCAGCCGCCGCCGAGCGGCGAACACCGGGGAGCTGTTTTTT. Amino acid sequence: CASRRRAANTGELFF.

This clonotype has at least ten counts. The rearrangement links TRBV19 to TRBJ2-7; 7 positions match TRBD1. This CDR3 comprises 14 residues. J lost 4 bases, V lost 5 bases, and 8 bases had no gene match. Germline V CDR1 and CDR2: LNHDA, SQIVND (reference sequence). CDR3 region: CASSLPGQRYEQYF. The CDR3 nucleotides read TGTGCCAGTAGTCTCCCGGGACAGAGGTACGAGCAGTACTTC.

This clonotype appeared many times. The chain joins TRBV4-3 to TRBJ2-6; D is uncertain. Germline V CDR1 and CDR2: LGHNA, YSLEER. This CDR3 is 16 amino acids long. V was shortened by 0 bases and J by 2 bases, with 8 bases between the two germline ends. The CDR3 reads CASSQDPGPGANVLTF. The CDR3 region has the DNA TGCGCCAGCAGCCAAGATCCGGGCCCTGGGGCCAACGTCCTGACTTTC.

The table lists this clonotype with many counts. The chain couples TRBV12-3 or TRBV12-4 to TRBJ2-4; D gene unclear. With 2 bases removed from V and 10 bases from J, the gap between germline ends came to 9 bases. The CDR3 runs to 12 residues. The CDR3 coding sequence is TGTGCCAGCAGTTTACTGACCAAAATTCAGTACTTC. This translates into CASSLLTKIQYF.

This clonotype occurred many times. V usage is TRBV7-3 and J usage is TRBJ2-1, with a possible D match to TRBD1 (6 bases). V shed 0 bases and J shed 7 bases, with 19 bases lying between them. The germline CDR1 and CDR2 sequences are SGHTA and FQGTGA. The CDR3 loop spans 17 amino acids. CDR3 nucleotide sequence: TGTGCCAGCAGCTTAACTATCGGTGGAACAGGGCGGAATGAGCAGTTCTTC. It codes for CASSLTIGGTGRNEQFF.

This clonotype appeared many times. The genes are TRBV11-2 and TRBJ2-5; D uncertain. Germline loops: CDR1 SGHAT, CDR2 FQNNGV. V was clipped by 0 bases and J by 11 bases, with 13 bases between them. The CDR3 extends over 13 amino acids. The CDR3 nucleotides are TGTGCCAGCAGCTTAGATACCCTCCAGCAGCAGTACTTC. Protein: CASSLDTLQQQYF.

This clonotype was detected ten times or more. The chain joins TRBV5-1 to TRBJ2-6, with no clear D. The germline V and J ends were trimmed by 0 bases and 0 bases, with 13 bases remaining between them. Germline V gives CDR1 SGHRS, CDR2 YFSETQ. This CDR3 has 18 residues. The CDR3 DNA sequence: TGCGCCAGCAGCTTGGCACGGACGATGAGCTCTGGGGCCAACGTCCTGACTTTC. This sequence encodes CASSLARTMSSGANVLTF.

This clonotype occurred many times. The chain combines TRBV12-3 or TRBV12-4 with TRBJ1-4; D may be TRBD1 (6 bases). V was pared by 5 bases and J by 7 bases, with 8 bases between. CDR3 length equals 12 residues. The DNA of the CDR3 is TGTGCCAGCAGTACAGGGCCTGAAAAACTGTTTTTT. Residues: CASSTGPEKLFF.

A note on this clonotype: Since a much larger clone is just one base distant, this may be a read error. The rearrangement joins TRBV4-3 to TRBJ2-3; 10 nucleotides align to TRBD2. V was pared by 5 bases and J by 1 base, with 18 bases of the junction left unmatched. The CDR3 loop spans 20 amino acids. Germline values: CDR1 LGHNA, CDR2 YSLEER. The CDR3 loop is CASSSVSGTSGVRGTDTQYF. The CDR3 DNA sequence: TGCGCCAGCAGCTCCGTTTCGGGAACTAGCGGGGTTAGGGGCACAGATACGCAGTATTTT.

This clonotype has at least ten counts. The chain links TRBV6-1 to TRBJ2-3, with 11 positions matching TRBD2. Trimming cost V 4 bases and J 5 bases; bases outside gene matches: 11. The V gene's germline CDR1 is MNHNS and CDR2 SASEGT. The CDR3 spans 17 residues. CDR3 in amino acids: CASSGRLTSGELDTQYF. CDR3 bases: TGTGCCAGCAGTGGCCGTTTGACTAGCGGGGAATTAGATACGCAGTATTTT.